This T cell receptor (beta chain) is drawn from a study of cytomegalovirus exposure and HLA in healthy donors. The ends were cut back, 6 bases at V and 2 bases at J, with 11 bases in the middle. Germline V CDR1 and CDR2: LNHDA, SQIVND (reference sequence). The CDR3 is 13 amino acids. Both 60 Vbeta primers and 13 Jbeta primers went into the PCR. Method: immunoSEQ multiplex PCR; TCRdb's copy keeps in-frame clones and lacks some. The profile shows 90,000 to 100,000 clones, roughly three quarters of them singletons. Study-wide results and limits: The records held CMV serostatus as the only immune exposure information. Later analysis demonstrated an association between a missense DCLRE1C variant and TCR beta V- and J-gene trimming. Sequences of the TCR beta chain were said to predict the HLA-A and HLA-B alleles of most subjects accurately. Cytomegalovirus association was listed for under 200 TCR beta chains.

Comments on this clone: As yet, its antigen is unknown.

Specimen: PBMCs. The clonotype was recovered from a female donor in good health and CMV-seronegative. The chain recombines TRBV19 with TRBJ2-7; TRBD1 might be the D (6 bases). CDR3 loop: CASSPGQPYEQYF. The CDR3, as DNA: TGTGCCAGTAGCCCAGGACAGCCCTACGAGCAGTACTTC.